This T cell receptor beta chain was found in a study of OX40 agonist ivuxolimab in advanced cancers. Broadly, across the study: Ivuxolimab, which targeted the costimulatory receptor OX40 (CD134), was an agonistic, fully human IgG2 monoclonal antibody. Intravenous ivuxolimab was administered to patients every 2 weeks at six dose levels: 0.01, 0.1, 0.3, 1.5, 3 and 10 mg/kg. Of the 50 to 55 patients in dose escalation, about 20 had hepatocellular carcinoma, approximately 15 had melanoma, 9 had renal cell carcinoma and 9 had head and neck cancer. A male proportion of 75% to 85% and a mean age of approximately 55 years, ranging from about 23 to 79, were recorded for the dose-escalation cohort. Prior anti-PD-1, anti-PD-L1 or anti-CTLA-4 therapy was permitted, and checkpoint inhibitors had been received by about 36% of dose-escalation patients. Partial responses occurred in three dose-escalation patients, of whom one had hepatocellular carcinoma and two had cutaneous melanoma. The purpose of peripheral TCRbeta sequencing was to test whether ivuxolimab changed TCR sequence diversity and led to clonal T-cell expansion. The monotherapy dose-escalation portion (N ≈ 52 patients) of the phase I ivuxolimab trial is reported in the paper. Broader findings and caveats from the paper: In the 0.1-3.0 mg/kg groups, partial responders were among the patients with the lowest normalized peripheral clonal expansion, particularly in CD8+ T cells. On average, CD8+ T cells showed more expanded clones than CD4+ T cells after ivuxolimab. Clonal expansion of both CD4+ and CD8+ blood T cells was observed from baseline to week 6 at doses 0.1 to 3.0 mg/kg. Low levels of normalized T-cell clonal expansion were also seen in some patients who did not respond. Which antigens the clonally expanded peripheral T cells were specific for was not determined.

For sequencing of the TCRbeta CDR3 region, genomic DNA was extracted from the sorted cells. TCRbeta CDR3 regions were sequenced using the immunoSEQ Assay. TCRdb limited this immuneACCESS table to in-frame rearrangements with V and J called. A share of clones is missing; checked studies link under half to unresolved V genes, and the rest is unexplained. The sample table lists some 80,000 clones, about 88% of them with a count of one. The top ten constitute around 0.7% of the sample. The germline V gene gives CDR1 as SGHRS and CDR2 as YFSETQ. From the cysteine up to the phenylalanine, the CDR3 has a length of 17 residues. Only the CDR3 portion is preserved as DNA: 51 bases, with reading frame beginning at the first base. V is cut by 2 bases and J by 0 bases, and the space between the germline ends is 12 bases. A remark on this clone: The antigen it binds to is not known. Base qualities are not at hand, and no much larger clone is one base apart.

The trial excluded patients who had a history of autoimmune disease or were on systemic immunosuppression. Peripheral blood for TCR sequencing was collected from all dose cohorts at baseline, on cycle 4 day 1, and on cycle 7 day 1. Samples were obtained from an open-label, multicenter, first-in-human phase I dose-escalation trial of ivuxolimab. Adults with locally advanced or metastatic melanoma, renal cell, hepatocellular, or head and neck squamous cell carcinoma were enrolled in the trial. Before TCR sequencing, CD4+ T cells and CD8+ T cells were sorted from peripheral blood as separate populations.

This TCR was recovered from an adult with an advanced solid tumor such as melanoma, head and neck, liver or kidney cancer. The chain is assembled from TRBV5-1 and TRBJ2-6; the D segment might be TRBD1 or TRBD2, since each matches 5 bases. The sequences come from CD4+ or CD8+ T cells sorted from blood, collected in a trial of the OX40 agonist ivuxolimab. The CDR3 here reads CASSLGTGSSGANVLTF. The bases are TGCGCCAGCAGCTTAGGGACGGGGAGCTCTGGGGCCAACGTCCTGACTTTC. With the portions outside the CDR3 filled from the reference TRBV5-1 and TRBJ2-6 genes, the complete variable region becomes KAGVTQTPRYLIKTRGQQVTLSCSPISGHRSVSWYQQTPGQGLQFLFEYFSETQRNKGNFPGRFSGRQFSNSRSEMNVSTLELGDSALYLCASSLGTGSSGANVLTFGAGSRLTVL.